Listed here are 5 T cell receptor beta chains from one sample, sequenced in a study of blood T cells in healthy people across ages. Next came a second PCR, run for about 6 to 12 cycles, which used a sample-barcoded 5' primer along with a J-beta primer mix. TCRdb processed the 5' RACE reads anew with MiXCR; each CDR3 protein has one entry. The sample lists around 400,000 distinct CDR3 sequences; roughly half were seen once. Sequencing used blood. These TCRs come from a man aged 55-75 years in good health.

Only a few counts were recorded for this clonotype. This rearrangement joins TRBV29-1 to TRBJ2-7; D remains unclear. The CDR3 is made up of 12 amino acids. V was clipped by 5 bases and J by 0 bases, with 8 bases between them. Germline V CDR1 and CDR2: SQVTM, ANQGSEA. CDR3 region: CSVRASSYEQYF. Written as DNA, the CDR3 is TGCAGCGTTCGAGCGAGCTCCTACGAGCAGTACTTC.

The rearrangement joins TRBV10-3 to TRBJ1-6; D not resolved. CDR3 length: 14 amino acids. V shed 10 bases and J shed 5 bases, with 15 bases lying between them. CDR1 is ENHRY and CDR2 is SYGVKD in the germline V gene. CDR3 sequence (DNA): TGTGCCACCTCCTTTAAGGCGAATAATTCACCCCTCCACTTT. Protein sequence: CATSFKANNSPLHF.

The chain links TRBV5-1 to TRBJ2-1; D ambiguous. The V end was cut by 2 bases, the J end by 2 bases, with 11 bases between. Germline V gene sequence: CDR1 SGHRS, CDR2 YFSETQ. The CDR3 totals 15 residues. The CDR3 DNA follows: TGCGCCAGCAGCTTCGCTGCCAACGCCTACAATGAGCAGTTCTTC. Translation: CASSFAANAYNEQFF.

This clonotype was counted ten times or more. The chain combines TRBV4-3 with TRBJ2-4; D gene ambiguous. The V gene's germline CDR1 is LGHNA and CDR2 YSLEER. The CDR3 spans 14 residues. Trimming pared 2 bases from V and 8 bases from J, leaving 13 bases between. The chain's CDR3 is CASSQRLGLDIQYF. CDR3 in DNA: TGCGCCAGCAGCCAAAGGCTAGGGTTGGACATTCAGTACTTC.

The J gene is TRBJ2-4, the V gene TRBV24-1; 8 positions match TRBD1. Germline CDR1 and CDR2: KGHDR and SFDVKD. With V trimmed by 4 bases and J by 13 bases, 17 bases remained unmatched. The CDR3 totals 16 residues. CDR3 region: CATSDRTGGTFNEQYF. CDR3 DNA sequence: TGTGCCACCAGTGACCGTACAGGGGGAACCTTCAATGAGCAGTACTTC.